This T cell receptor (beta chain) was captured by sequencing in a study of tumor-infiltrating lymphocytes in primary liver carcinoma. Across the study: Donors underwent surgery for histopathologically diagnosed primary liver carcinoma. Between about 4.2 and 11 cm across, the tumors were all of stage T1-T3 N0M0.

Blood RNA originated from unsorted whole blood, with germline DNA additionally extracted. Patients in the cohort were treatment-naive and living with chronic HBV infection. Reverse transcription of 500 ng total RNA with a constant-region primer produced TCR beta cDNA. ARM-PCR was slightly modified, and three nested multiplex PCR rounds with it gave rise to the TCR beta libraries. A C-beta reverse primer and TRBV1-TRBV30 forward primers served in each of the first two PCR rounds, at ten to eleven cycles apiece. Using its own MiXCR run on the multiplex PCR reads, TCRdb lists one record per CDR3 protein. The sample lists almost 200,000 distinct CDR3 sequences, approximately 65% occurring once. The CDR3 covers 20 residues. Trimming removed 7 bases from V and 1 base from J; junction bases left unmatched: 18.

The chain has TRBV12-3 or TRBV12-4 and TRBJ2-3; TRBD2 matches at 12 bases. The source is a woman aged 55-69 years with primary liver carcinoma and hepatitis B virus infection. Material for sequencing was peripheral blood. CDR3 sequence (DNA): TGTGCCAGCAACTTCAGGGCCCCGACTAGCGGGGGATGGGGCACAGATACGCAGTATTTT. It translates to CASNFRAPTSGGWGTDTQYF.